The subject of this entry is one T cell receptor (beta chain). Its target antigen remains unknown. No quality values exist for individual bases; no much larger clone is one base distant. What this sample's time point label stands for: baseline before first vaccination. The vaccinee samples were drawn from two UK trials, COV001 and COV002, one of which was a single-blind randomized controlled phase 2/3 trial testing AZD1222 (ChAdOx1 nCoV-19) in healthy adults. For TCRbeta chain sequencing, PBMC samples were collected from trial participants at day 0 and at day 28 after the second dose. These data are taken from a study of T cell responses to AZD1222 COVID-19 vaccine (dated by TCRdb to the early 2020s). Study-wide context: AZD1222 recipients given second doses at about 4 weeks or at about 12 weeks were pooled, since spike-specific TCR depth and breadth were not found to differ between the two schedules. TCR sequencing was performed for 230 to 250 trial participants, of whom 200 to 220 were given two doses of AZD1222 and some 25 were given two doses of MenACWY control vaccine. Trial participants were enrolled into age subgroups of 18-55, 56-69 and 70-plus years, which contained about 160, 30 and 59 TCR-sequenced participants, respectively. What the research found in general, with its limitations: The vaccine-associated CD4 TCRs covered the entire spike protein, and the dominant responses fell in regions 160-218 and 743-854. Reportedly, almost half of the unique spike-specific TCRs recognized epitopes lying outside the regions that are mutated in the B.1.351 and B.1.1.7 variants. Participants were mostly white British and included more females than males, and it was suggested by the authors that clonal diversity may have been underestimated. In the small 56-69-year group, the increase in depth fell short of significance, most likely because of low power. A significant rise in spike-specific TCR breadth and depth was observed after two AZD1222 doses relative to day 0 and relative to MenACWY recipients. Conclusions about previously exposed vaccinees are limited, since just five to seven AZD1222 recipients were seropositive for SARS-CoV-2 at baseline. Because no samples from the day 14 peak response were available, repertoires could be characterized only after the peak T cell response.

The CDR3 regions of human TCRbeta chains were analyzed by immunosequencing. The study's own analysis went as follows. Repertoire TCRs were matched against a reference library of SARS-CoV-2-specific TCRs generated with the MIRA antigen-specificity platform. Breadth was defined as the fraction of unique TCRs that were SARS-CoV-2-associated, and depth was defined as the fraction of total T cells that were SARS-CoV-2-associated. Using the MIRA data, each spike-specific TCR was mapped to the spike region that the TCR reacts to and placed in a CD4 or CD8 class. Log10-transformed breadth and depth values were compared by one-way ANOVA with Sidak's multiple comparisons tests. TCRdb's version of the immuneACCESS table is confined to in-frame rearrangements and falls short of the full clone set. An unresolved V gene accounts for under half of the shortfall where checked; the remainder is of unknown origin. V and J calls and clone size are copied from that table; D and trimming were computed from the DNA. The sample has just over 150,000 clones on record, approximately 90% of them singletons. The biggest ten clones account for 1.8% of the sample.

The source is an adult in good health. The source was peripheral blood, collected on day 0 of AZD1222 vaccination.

The sequence in DNA is TGTGCCAGCAGCGACCGGGACAGTGGTACTACGCGGGGTCAGCCCCAGCATTTT. Translated, this gives CASSDRDSGTTRGQPQHF. The chain uses TRBV3-1 (or the pseudogene TRBV3-2) and TRBJ1-5; 7 bases in between match TRBD1. Trimming takes 5 bases off V and 6 bases off J; junction bases not matched to a gene: 19. The germline V gene (reference sequence) supplies CDR1 LGHDT and CDR2 YNNKEL. Counted from cysteine to phenylalanine, this CDR3 has 18 amino acids. Only CDR3 DNA remains: 54 bases, in frame from the first base.